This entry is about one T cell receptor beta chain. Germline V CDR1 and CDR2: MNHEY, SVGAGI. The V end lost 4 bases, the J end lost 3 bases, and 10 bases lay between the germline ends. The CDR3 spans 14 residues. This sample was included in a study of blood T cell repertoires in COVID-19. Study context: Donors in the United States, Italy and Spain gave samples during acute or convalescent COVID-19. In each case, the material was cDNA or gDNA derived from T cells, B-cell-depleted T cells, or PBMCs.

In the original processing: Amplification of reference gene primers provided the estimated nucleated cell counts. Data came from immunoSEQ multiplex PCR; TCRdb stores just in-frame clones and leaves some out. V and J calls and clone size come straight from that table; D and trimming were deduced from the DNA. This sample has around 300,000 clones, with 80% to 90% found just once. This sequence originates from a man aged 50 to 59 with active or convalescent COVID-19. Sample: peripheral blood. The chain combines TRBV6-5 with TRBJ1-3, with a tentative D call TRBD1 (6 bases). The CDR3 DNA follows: TGTGCCAGCAGTTTGGCAGGGGTTGGAAACACCATATATTTT. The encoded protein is CASSLAGVGNTIYF.